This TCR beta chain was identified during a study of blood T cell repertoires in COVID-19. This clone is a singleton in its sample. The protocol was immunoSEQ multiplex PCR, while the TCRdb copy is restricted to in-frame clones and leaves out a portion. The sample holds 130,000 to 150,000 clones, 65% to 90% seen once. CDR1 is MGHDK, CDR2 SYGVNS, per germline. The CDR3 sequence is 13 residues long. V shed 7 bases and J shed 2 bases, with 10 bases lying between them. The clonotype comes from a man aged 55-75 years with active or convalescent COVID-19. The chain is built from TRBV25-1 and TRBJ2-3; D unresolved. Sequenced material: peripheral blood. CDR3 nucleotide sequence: TGTGCCAGCAACAGAAACCCCACAGATACGCAGTATTTT. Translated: CASNRNPTDTQYF.